Listed below are T cell receptor beta chains from one sample, sequenced in a study of blood T cell repertoires in COVID-19. The assay was immunoSEQ multiplex PCR, and TCRdb's table has in-frame clones only and misses some. The table has about 410,000 clones, over 75% seen once. Material for sequencing was peripheral blood. The receptors stem from a woman in her thirties or forties with COVID-19, enrolled during active disease. Each CDR3 is given with its conserved first and last residue. A D gene is named only where the DNA matches it firmly. Where a row states a size, it is once, few, many or the class of an expanded clone; other rows omit it.

TRBJ2-1 TRBD2 TRBV6-5 - CASSTSGAYNEQFF TGTGCCAGCAGCACTAGCGGGGCATACAATGAGCAGTTCTTC
TRBJ2-7 - TRBV28 - CASARHYEQYF TGTGCCAGCGCTCGACACTACGAGCAGTACTTC
TRBJ2-1 - TRBV5-6 - CASSEDGRRVGDEQFF TGTGCCAGCAGCGAGGATGGTCGCAGGGTAGGGGATGAGCAGTTCTTC
TRBJ2-3 - TRBV30 - CAWTVEGDTQYF TGTGCCTGGACCGTCGAGGGCGATACGCAGTATTTT
TRBJ1-5 - TRBV19 - CASSPPGHRNQPQHF TGTGCCAGTAGTCCTCCGGGACACCGAAATCAGCCCCAGCATTTT
TRBJ2-1 TRBD1 TRBV4-3 - CASSQNAGTGGLNNEQFF TGCGCCAGCAGCCAAAATGCCGGGACAGGGGGCTTGAACAATGAGCAGTTCTTC
TRBJ2-1 - TRBV9 once CASSVDFIEQFF TGTGCCAGCAGCGTAGACTTCATTGAGCAGTTCTTC
TRBJ1-1 - TRBV5-1 once CASSLATAMGGTEAFF TGCGCCAGCAGCTTGGCTACAGCCATGGGTGGCACTGAAGCTTTCTTT
TRBJ1-2 - TRBV5-6 once CASSRPGGSYGYTF TGTGCCAGCAGCCGCCCGGGGGGCAGCTATGGCTACACCTTC
TRBJ1-3 - TRBV5-1 few CASSLTIQGSGNTIYF TGCGCCAGCAGCTTAACTATACAGGGATCTGGAAACACCATATATTTT
TRBJ1-2 TRBD1 TRBV27 - CASSLTQRRTGKDGYTF TGTGCCAGCAGTCTAACCCAGAGGAGGACAGGGAAGGATGGCTACACCTTC
TRBJ1-1 - TRBV2 - CASSSSLNTEAFF TGTGCCAGCAGTTCCTCTTTGAACACTGAAGCTTTCTTT
TRBJ1-2 - TRBV28 - CASRQGGGEGYGYTF TGTGCCAGCAGGCAGGGAGGGGGGGAGGGCTATGGCTACACCTTC
TRBJ1-5 TRBD1 TRBV9 few CASSPPGTDNQPQHF TGTGCCAGCAGCCCACCCGGGACAGACAATCAGCCCCAGCATTTT
TRBJ1-1 - TRBV10-2 - CASNDRSLGMNTEAFF TGCGCCAGCAACGACAGAAGCCTGGGAATGAACACTGAAGCTTTCTTT
TRBJ1-1 TRBD1 TRBV6-2/TRBV6-3 - CASSIQGAMTEAFF TGTGCCAGCAGTATACAGGGGGCGATGACTGAAGCTTTCTTT
TRBJ1-5 - TRBV19 once CASSLAGGVQPQHF TGTGCCAGTAGCCTTGCGGGGGGCGTTCAGCCCCAGCATTTT
TRBJ2-7 TRBD2 TRBV27 - CASSLFLAGPYEQYF TGTGCCAGCAGTTTATTCCTAGCGGGTCCCTACGAGCAGTACTTC
TRBJ2-3 - TRBV7-2 - CASSLALKGADTQYF TGTGCCAGCAGCTTAGCGCTAAAGGGGGCAGATACGCAGTATTTT
TRBJ2-1 - TRBV27 once CATHGGSSYNEQFF TGTGCCACCCACGGGGGTAGCTCCTACAATGAGCAGTTCTTC
TRBJ2-1 - TRBV7-2 - CASSSQGYNEQFF TGTGCCAGCAGCAGCCAGGGGTACAATGAGCAGTTCTTC
TRBJ2-7 - TRBV9 - CASSVAPREDEQYF TGTGCCAGCAGCGTAGCCCCCAGGGAGGACGAGCAGTACTTC
TRBJ2-4 TRBD2 TRBV7-2 - CASSILAGGSRYF TGTGCCAGCAGCATCCTCGCGGGGGGGAGTCGGTACTTC
TRBJ2-1 - TRBV2 - CARSMDEQFF TGTGCCAGATCTATGGATGAGCAGTTCTTC
TRBJ2-3 - TRBV6-5 - CASRQLGRSTDTQYF TGTGCCAGCAGGCAGTTGGGGCGAAGCACAGATACGCAGTATTTT
TRBJ2-3 - TRBV2 - CASSEEAQGLTDTQYF TGTGCCAGCAGTGAAGAGGCACAGGGTCTAACAGATACGCAGTATTTT
TRBJ2-3 - TRBV6-5 - CASRDSLSTDTQYF TGTGCCAGTCGGGACTCCCTGAGCACAGATACGCAGTATTTT
TRBJ1-2 - TRBV29-1 - CSVEGRLSNYGYTF TGCAGCGTTGAAGGCCGACTTTCTAACTATGGCTACACCTTC
TRBJ1-1 TRBD1 TRBV6-6 once CASPKGANTEAFF TGTGCCAGCCCAAAGGGGGCAAACACTGAAGCTTTCTTT
TRBJ2-3 - TRBV4-1 - CASSQDFQNTQYF TGCGCCAGCAGCCAAGATTTCCAAAATACGCAGTATTTT
TRBJ1-1 - TRBV7-2 - CASSPAGHGNTEAFF TGTGCCAGCAGTCCGGCGGGGCACGGGAACACTGAAGCTTTCTTT
TRBJ2-5 - TRBV6-2/TRBV6-3 - CASSYSELQETQYF TGTGCCAGCAGTTACTCAGAACTCCAAGAGACCCAGTACTTC
TRBJ1-4 - TRBV7-9 - CASSLNGQKLFF TGTGCCAGCAGCTTAAACGGTCAAAAACTGTTTTTT
TRBJ2-1 TRBD2 TRBV28 - CASSLGNFGLAGGYYNEQFF TGTGCCAGCAGTTTAGGAAACTTCGGACTAGCGGGAGGCTACTACAATGAGCAGTTCTTC
TRBJ1-2 - TRBV28 - CASRSTGPYGYTF TGTGCCAGCCGTTCCACCGGTCCCTATGGCTACACCTTC
TRBJ1-1 - TRBV14 - CASSQSGRGTEAFF TGTGCCAGCAGCCAGAGCGGGAGAGGCACTGAAGCTTTCTTT
TRBJ1-2 - TRBV29-1 once CSVASSHPNYGYTF TGCAGCGTTGCAAGCTCCCATCCTAACTATGGCTACACCTTC
TRBJ1-6 TRBD1 TRBV14 - CASSPQGTGYSPLHF TGTGCCAGCAGCCCTCAGGGGACAGGGTATTCACCCCTCCACTTT
TRBJ1-4 - TRBV28 - CASSLGNRQTGEKLFF TGTGCCAGCAGTTTAGGGAACCGGCAGACGGGGGAAAAACTGTTTTTT
TRBJ1-4 TRBD1 TRBV27 - CASWDRGRNEKLFF TGTGCCAGCTGGGACAGGGGGCGAAATGAAAAACTGTTTTTT
TRBJ2-7 - TRBV12-3/TRBV12-4 - CASSPTDTYEQYF TGTGCCAGCAGCCCGACAGACACCTACGAGCAGTACTTC
TRBJ1-1 - TRBV6-5 - CASSYSRRGMNTEAFF TGTGCCAGCAGTTACTCGCGAAGGGGAATGAACACTGAAGCTTTCTTT
TRBJ2-5 TRBD1 TRBV7-2 - CASSARDRGEETQYF TGTGCCAGCAGCGCTAGGGACAGGGGGGAGGAGACCCAGTACTTC
TRBJ2-5 - TRBV21-1 once CASSKALGTGRKTQYF TGTGCCAGCAGCAAAGCGCTTGGGACAGGGAGAAAGACCCAGTACTTC
TRBJ2-5 - TRBV6-4 - CASSALQGETQYF TGTGCCAGCAGTGCTCTCCAGGGGGAGACCCAGTACTTC
TRBJ2-5 - TRBV6-5 - CASTQQGGGWETQYF TGTGCCAGCACCCAACAGGGAGGGGGTTGGGAGACCCAGTACTTC
TRBJ1-2 - TRBV12-3/TRBV12-4 - CASSVQGLGYTF TGTGCCAGCAGTGTCCAGGGTCTTGGCTACACCTTC
TRBJ1-3 - TRBV3-1/TRBV3-2 - CASSQDLGVGGNTIYF TGTGCCAGCAGCCAAGATCTGGGAGTTGGTGGAAACACCATATATTTT
TRBJ1-5 - TRBV19 - CASRITTIIAGRASPQHF TGTGCCAGTAGAATAACCACTATTATAGCCGGGAGAGCTAGTCCCCAGCATTTT
TRBJ2-5 TRBD2 TRBV11-2 - CASSPQRLAGGSQETQYF TGTGCCAGCAGCCCCCAGCGACTGGCGGGGGGGAGTCAAGAGACCCAGTACTTC
TRBJ1-2 - TRBV10-3 - CAISENRDGYTF TGTGCCATCAGTGAGAACAGGGATGGCTACACCTTC
TRBJ1-1 - TRBV5-8 - CASSLDSGGLLTEAFF TGTGCCAGCAGCTTGGATTCTGGGGGCTTGCTCACTGAAGCTTTCTTT
TRBJ2-7 TRBD2 TRBV27 - CASSLAEDNEQYF TGTGCCAGCAGTCTAGCGGAGGATAACGAGCAGTACTTC
TRBJ2-3 - TRBV5-5 - CASSLKDYQTTDTQYF TGTGCCAGCAGCTTAAAGGACTACCAGACCACAGATACGCAGTATTTT
TRBJ1-2 - TRBV2 - CASGSYGYTF TGTGCCAGCGGCAGCTATGGCTACACCTTC
TRBJ2-7 - TRBV30 - CAWSSPGGFIGGEQYF TGTGCCTGGAGCTCCCCAGGAGGCTTTATTGGCGGCGAGCAGTACTTC
TRBJ1-2 - TRBV19 - CASRIEDSLGECTF TGTGCCAGTAGGATTGAGGACAGTCTAGGAGAATGCACCTTC
TRBJ2-7 - TRBV6-6 once CASSYSGQQQYF TGTGCCAGCAGTTACTCGGGACAACAGCAGTACTTC
TRBJ1-2 - TRBV9 - CASSVGAEAYGYTF TGTGCCAGCAGCGTAGGTGCCGAAGCGTATGGCTACACCTTC